Below, 32 T cell receptor beta chains from the same sample are listed, as sequenced in a study of cytomegalovirus exposure and HLA in healthy donors. The PCR made use of 60 Vbeta and 13 Jbeta primers. Some clones are missing from TCRdb's copy, which holds only in-frame ones; the method was immunoSEQ multiplex PCR. The sample totals under 70,000 clones. Sequenced sample: PBMCs. All receptors derive from a woman in her thirties in good health and CMV-seropositive.

The CDR3: CASETGYNEQFF. The CDR3 DNA reads as TGTGCCAGTGAAACAGGGTACAATGAGCAGTTCTTC. This chain links TRBV6-1 with TRBJ2-1, with D possibly TRBD1 on 6 matching bases. Trimming cost V 9 bases and J 4 bases, with 10 bases left between them. The CDR3 sequence is 12 residues long. Germline V gene lookup returns CDR1 MNHNS and CDR2 SASEGT.

The V and J genes are TRBV27 and TRBJ2-7, with D possibly matching TRBD1 (6 bases). V lost 6 bases, J lost 1 base, and 13 bases lay in between. Germline CDR1 and CDR2: MNHEY and SMNVEV (reference sequence). The CDR3 has 14 amino acids. CDR3 DNA: TGTGCCAGCAGCCAGAACAGGGTTTCCTACGAGCAGTACTTC. It encodes CASSQNRVSYEQYF.

The rearrangement uses TRBV4-2 and TRBJ2-1, with TRBD2 matching 10 bases. The germline V gene has CDR1 LGHNA and CDR2 YNFKEQ. This CDR3 region has 18 residues. Unmatched junction bases numbered 14, after V lost 4 bases and J lost 5 bases. CDR3 nucleotide sequence: TGTGCCAGCAGCCGAACTCAGATGAATAGCGGGGGGCACAATGAGCAGTTCTTC. Its translation: CASSRTQMNSGGHNEQFF.

The chain recombines TRBV11-2 with TRBJ2-5, with 9 positions matching TRBD2. Per germline, CDR1 SGHAT and CDR2 FQNNGV. V gave up 1 base and J gave up 4 bases; unmatched junction bases: 4. This CDR3 is 15 amino acids long. The CDR3 sequence: CASSLVAGEPETQYF. CDR3 nucleotide sequence: TGTGCCAGCAGCTTAGTAGCGGGAGAACCAGAGACCCAGTACTTC.

The chain recombines TRBV19 with TRBJ1-5; D gene uncertain. Germline-derived CDR1 and CDR2 are LNHDA and SQIVND (reference sequence). Between the trimmed V and J ends, which lost 7 bases and 0 bases, there was a span of 10 bases. The CDR3 is 14 residues long. DNA for the CDR3: TGTGCCAGTATCAGGCTTGGTAGCAATCAGCCCCAGCATTTT. Encoded protein: CASIRLGSNQPQHF.

Concerning this clone itself: One end of the junction fails to match germline, which may point to a read error. V gene TRBV7-2 combines with J gene TRBJ1-1, with 10 bases aligning to TRBD1. From germline, CDR1 is SGHTA and CDR2 FQGNSA. The CDR3 consists of 12 residues. The CDR3 protein is CASSLEIGTGDF. CDR3 DNA sequence: TGTGCCAGCAGCTTAGAAATCGGGACAGGGGATTTT.

The chain combines TRBV5-5 with TRBJ1-5; perhaps TRBD1 as D (6 bases). V dropped 1 base and J dropped 3 bases, with 11 bases sitting between them. There are 15 residues in the CDR3. The germline gives CDR1 SGHKS, CDR2 YYEKEE (reference sequence). As DNA, the CDR3 is TGTGCCAGCAGCTTGACAGGGCACCCCAATCAGCCCCAGCATTTT. Translating gives CASSLTGHPNQPQHF.

The chain employs TRBV6-1 and TRBJ2-3, with TRBD2 as a possible D gene (5 bases). The CDR3 sequence is 13 residues long. With 7 bases removed from V and 2 bases from J, the gap between germline ends came to 10 bases. CDR1 is MNHNS, CDR2 SASEGT, per germline. This chain's CDR3 is CASTPGFTDTQYF. Here the CDR3 DNA reads TGTGCCAGCACTCCGGGGTTCACAGATACGCAGTATTTT.

The chain joins TRBV23-1 to TRBJ2-3; TRBD1 is a possible D gene (6 bases). TRBV23-1 is an ORF; its function is uncertain. Trimming left V 4 bases short and J 3 bases short, with 14 bases between. CDR3 length: 15 amino acids. CDR3 DNA: TGCGCCAGCAGTCGGGGGACACAACGTACAGATACGCAGTATTTT. It translates to CASSRGTQRTDTQYF.

The gene calls are TRBV5-8 and TRBJ1-5; no clear D gene. The V end was cut by 6 bases, the J end by 5 bases, with 21 bases between. The CDR3 has 16 amino acids. Germline values: CDR1 SGHTS, CDR2 YDEGEE. CDR3 amino acids: CASTIWRAPGDQPQHF. DNA of the CDR3: TGTGCCAGCACCATTTGGAGGGCACCAGGTGATCAGCCCCAGCATTTT.

The chain is built from TRBV2 and TRBJ2-5; TRBD2 agrees at 10 bases. This CDR3 has 15 residues. V lost 3 bases and J lost 1; bases outside the gene matches: 2. CDR1 and CDR2 from the germline V gene are SNHLY and FYNNEI. The CDR3 here is CASSELAGGQETQYF. CDR3 nucleotides: TGTGCCAGCAGTGAGTTAGCGGGGGGCCAAGAGACCCAGTACTTC.

The gene calls are TRBV7-9 and TRBJ2-7, with 7 bases that match TRBD2. This CDR3 contains 16 residues. The J segment lost 7 bases and the V segment lost 5 bases, leaving 17 bases of the junction unmatched. CDR1 is SEHNR, CDR2 FQNEAQ, per germline (reference sequence). The CDR3, as DNA: TGTGCCAGCAGCCCTGGGGGGGAGTACTCGCTACGTGAGCAGTACTTC. Amino acid sequence: CASSPGGEYSLREQYF.

The genes are TRBV11-1 and TRBJ2-1, with 9 bases matching TRBD2. CDR3 size: 15 residues. The V gene end was trimmed by 3 bases and the J gene end by 11 bases; junction bases not matched to a gene: 11. Germline V gene data show CDR1 as SGHAT and CDR2 as FQDESV (reference sequence). CDR3 in amino acids: CASSLIGERGAQQFF. DNA of the CDR3: TGTGCCAGCAGCTTGATCGGAGAGCGGGGGGCCCAGCAGTTCTTC. Variable domain in full (rest from reference TRBV11-1 and TRBJ2-1): EAEVAQSPRYKITEKSQAVAFWCDPISGHATLYWYRQILGQGPELLVQFQDESVVDDSQLPKDRFSAERLKGVDSTLKIQPAELGDSAMYLCASSLIGERGAQQFFGPGTRLTVL.

The chain recombines TRBV4-1 with TRBJ1-2; D is perhaps TRBD1 (6 bases). The CDR3 is made up of 14 amino acids. The V and J ends lost 2 bases and 4 bases respectively, with 11 bases between them. Germline values: CDR1 MGHRA, CDR2 YSYEKL. The CDR3 loop reads CASSQQQGGYGYTF. As DNA, the CDR3 is TGCGCCAGCAGCCAACAACAGGGCGGCTATGGCTACACCTTC.

V gene TRBV11-3 combines with J gene TRBJ2-7; 9 bases line up with TRBD2. Germline CDR1 reads SGHNT; CDR2 reads YENEEA. CDR3 length: 15 amino acids. V lost 3 bases, J lost 3 bases, and 6 bases stayed unmatched. The CDR3 spells CASSFLSGSIYEQYF. The DNA of the CDR3 is TGTGCCAGCAGCTTTCTTAGCGGGAGTATCTACGAGCAGTACTTC.

The chain carries TRBV18 and TRBJ2-3; 7 nucleotides agree with TRBD2. The V gene end was trimmed by 3 bases and the J gene end by 6 bases; junction bases not matched to a gene: 9. Germline CDR1 and CDR2: KGHSH and LQKENI. The CDR3 is made up of 15 amino acids. DNA of the CDR3: TGTGCCAGCTCACCTCGGGACGGGAGGAGGGATACGCAGTATTTT. Translated: CASSPRDGRRDTQYF.

The chain couples TRBV28 to TRBJ1-6, with D maybe TRBD1 (5 bases). This CDR3 is 15 amino acids long. Trimming removed 6 bases at V and 1 base at J, with 10 bases between. Germline CDR1 and CDR2: MDHEN and SYDVKM. In DNA, the CDR3 is TGTGCCAGCAGGCTGACAGAATCCTATAATTCACCCCTCCACTTT. Protein sequence: CASRLTESYNSPLHF. Together with reference TRBV28 and TRBJ1-6, the CDR3 gives the full variable domain: DVKVTQSSRYLVKRTGEKVFLECVQDMDHENMFWYRQDPGLGLRLIYFSYDVKMKEKGDIPEGYSVSREKKERFSLILESASTNQTSMYLCASRLTESYNSPLHFGNGTRLTVT.

The CDR3 bases are TGTGCCAGCAGCCAATCCGGGACTAGCGCAGATACGCAGTATTTT. Its translation: CASSQSGTSADTQYF. The V call is TRBV4-2, the J call TRBJ2-3, with 10 bases fitting TRBD2. The V gene's germline CDR1 is LGHNA and CDR2 YNFKEQ. This CDR3 is 15 amino acids long. J was trimmed by 4 bases and V by 2 bases; bases with no gene match: 3.

The V call is TRBV5-1, the J call TRBJ1-2; D is ambiguous. Germline CDR1 is SGHRS and CDR2 is YFSETQ. This CDR3 spans 14 amino acids. Trimming pared 4 bases from V and 2 bases from J, leaving 12 bases between. The CDR3 DNA reads as TGCGCCAGCAGCAGAGAGGACTGGAACTATGGCTACACCTTC. Translated: CASSREDWNYGYTF.

V is TRBV29-1 and J is TRBJ2-7; 7 nucleotides match TRBD1. This CDR3 is 12 amino acids long. CDR1 is SQVTM, CDR2 ANQGSEA, per germline. The junction had 6 bases not matched to a gene; V was cut back by 5 bases and J by 5 bases. CDR3 residues: CSVRQGRDEQYF. Written as DNA, the CDR3 is TGCAGCGTTAGACAGGGTAGGGACGAGCAGTACTTC.

The chain has TRBV5-6 and TRBJ2-2, with 9 bases that match TRBD1. J was trimmed by 3 bases and V by 2 bases; bases with no gene match: 5. The CDR3 is 16 residues long. From germline, CDR1 is SGHDT and CDR2 YYEEEE. The CDR3 here is CASSLSGTGYTGELFF. For the CDR3, the DNA is TGTGCCAGCAGCTTATCCGGGACAGGGTACACCGGGGAGCTGTTTTTT.

The V gene is TRBV18, the J gene TRBJ1-1, with 7 bases identical to TRBD1. Germline CDR1 and CDR2: KGHSH and LQKENI. The ends lost 3 bases at V and 12 bases at J; junction bases unmatched: 10. The CDR3 is 13 residues long. This CDR3 is CASSPSRDSGSFF. The CDR3 region has the DNA TGTGCCAGCTCACCCTCGAGGGACAGCGGGTCTTTCTTT.

V is TRBV5-1 and J is TRBJ1-2; D is possibly TRBD1 (5 bases). Germline V gene lookup returns CDR1 SGHRS and CDR2 YFSETQ. Trimming shortened V by 0 bases and J by 8 bases, and 14 bases separated the two germline ends. The CDR3 extends over 14 amino acids. DNA of the CDR3: TGCGCCAGCAGCTTGGCGGCGGGGGGGAAAGGCTACACCTTC. It translates to CASSLAAGGKGYTF.

The chain recombines TRBV6-7 with TRBJ2-1, with 8 bases fitting TRBD2. TRBV6-7 is identified as an open reading frame with a role that is uncertain. CDR3 length: 16 amino acids. Unmatched junction bases numbered 11, after V lost 5 bases and J lost 5 bases. Here the CDR3 DNA reads TGTGCCAGCAGTCCCTTAGCGGGGACCCCCCACAATGAGCAGTTCTTC. Its translation is CASSPLAGTPHNEQFF.

The CDR3 reads CASSRVEWTTDNEQFF. The CDR3 DNA reads as TGCGCCAGCAGCCGCGTCGAGTGGACTACAGACAATGAGCAGTTCTTC. This chain connects TRBV4-1 to TRBJ2-1, with D possibly being TRBD2 (6 bases). The length of the CDR3 is 16 residues. With 4 bases removed from V and 5 bases from J, the gap between germline ends came to 18 bases. From germline, CDR1 is MGHRA and CDR2 YSYEKL.

The genes are TRBV5-1 and TRBJ1-2; D may be TRBD1 (6 bases). CDR1 and CDR2 from the germline V gene are SGHRS and YFSETQ. The CDR3 is 11 amino acids. The CDR3 DNA is TGCGCAGCAGCGGGGGGCGACGGCTACACCTTC. Protein product: CAAAGGDGYTF. The complete variable domain, with remaining parts taken from reference TRBV5-1 and TRBJ1-2, reads KAGVTQTPRYLIKTRGQQVTLSCSPISGHRSVSWYQQTPGQGLQFLFEYFSETQRNKGNFPGRFSGRQFSNSRSEMNVSTLELGDSALYLCAAAGGDGYTFGSGTRLTVV.

V and J are TRBV19 and TRBJ2-3; D may be TRBD1 (6 bases). The V and J ends lost 4 bases and 2 bases respectively, with 13 bases between them. From germline, CDR1 is LNHDA and CDR2 SQIVND (reference sequence). This CDR3 has 15 residues. CDR3 protein: CASSNPGHITDTQYF. The CDR3 DNA reads TGTGCCAGTAGTAACCCGGGACATATCACAGATACGCAGTATTTT.

The chain is built from TRBV5-1 and TRBJ1-6; unclear D gene. V was cut by 3 bases and J by 0 bases, with 7 bases left in between. CDR1 is SGHRS, CDR2 YFSETQ, per germline. The CDR3 has 15 residues. CDR3 residues: CASSSTSSYNSPLHF. The CDR3 coding sequence is TGCGCCAGCAGCTCAACAAGCTCCTATAATTCACCCCTCCACTTT. The full variable domain, completed using reference TRBV5-1 and TRBJ1-6, is KAGVTQTPRYLIKTRGQQVTLSCSPISGHRSVSWYQQTPGQGLQFLFEYFSETQRNKGNFPGRFSGRQFSNSRSEMNVSTLELGDSALYLCASSSTSSYNSPLHFGNGTRLTVT.

This sequence joins TRBV19 and TRBJ2-2, with D maybe TRBD1 (5 bases). The germline V and J ends were trimmed by 6 bases and 4 bases, with 15 bases remaining between them. The CDR3 extends over 15 amino acids. Germline CDR1 reads LNHDA; CDR2 reads SQIVND (reference sequence). CDR3 in DNA: TGTGCCAGTAGAGGGGCAGGCCGCACCACCGGGGAGCTGTTTTTT. Translating gives CASRGAGRTTGELFF.

The chain couples TRBV20-1 to TRBJ2-3; D may be TRBD2 (5 bases). Germline assignment: CDR1 DFQATT and CDR2 SNEGSKA (reference sequence). V gave up 6 bases and J gave up 4 bases, with 8 bases separating them. This CDR3 comprises 11 residues. In DNA, the CDR3 is TGCAGTGCCGGGGAATCAGATACGCAGTATTTT. It codes for CSAGESDTQYF.

In DNA form, the CDR3 reads TGCGCCAGCAGCCTAGACGGGACAAATTCCTACGAGCAGTACTTC. Encoded protein: CASSLDGTNSYEQYF. The chain employs TRBV5-1 and TRBJ2-7, with D possibly TRBD1 on 6 matching bases. This CDR3 is 15 amino acids long. V was pared by 4 bases and J by 1 base, with 15 bases between. The V gene's germline CDR1 is SGHRS and CDR2 YFSETQ.

The chain links TRBV10-3 to TRBJ1-2; 8 nucleotides agree with TRBD1. This CDR3 has 12 residues. Trimming cost V 10 bases and J 6 bases; bases outside gene matches: 7. Germline V gene data show CDR1 as ENHRY and CDR2 as SYGVKD. Written as DNA, the CDR3 is TGTGCCACCGGACAGGGAGGGGATGGCTACACCTTC. This codes for CATGQGGDGYTF.